Sequencing of this TCR beta chain was carried out in a study of blood T cell repertoires in COVID-19. Study context: Sources were T cells, B-cell-depleted T cells, or PBMCs; the material itself was cDNA or gDNA.

As handled by the study authors: From reference gene primer amplification, estimates of nucleated cell counts were derived. The assay was immunoSEQ multiplex PCR, and TCRdb's table has in-frame clones only and misses some. V, J and clone size were drawn from that table, and D and trimming were deduced from the DNA. Of about 200,000 clones in the sample, roughly 80% were seen once. The CDR3 length is 14 residues. Germline V lookup: CDR1 MDHEN, CDR2 SYDVKM. Trimming removed 3 bases at V and 7 bases at J, with 12 bases between. The sequence came from a human donor in a cohort sampled during active COVID-19. Sequencing was carried out using peripheral blood. The rearrangement joins TRBV28 to TRBJ2-2; TRBD1 might be the D (6 bases). CDR3 DNA sequence: TGTGCCAGCAGTTTCCAGGGGTGGAGCGGGGAGCTGTTTTTT. Protein: CASSFQGWSGELFF.